This T cell receptor beta chain was profiled in a study of cytomegalovirus exposure and HLA in healthy donors. Looking at the study overall: Assignment to the Caucasian-associated ancestry cluster applied to approximately 80% of the approximately 360 genotyped donors.

The PCR was carried out with 60 Vbeta primers and 13 Jbeta primers. Assay used: immunoSEQ multiplex PCR; TCRdb lists only in-frame clones, some missing. Here the sample spans about 69,000 clones, approximately 72% being singletons. The clonotype originates from a woman in her 30s in good health and CMV-seronegative. Sequenced: PBMCs.

The CDR3, as DNA: TGTGCCAGTACACAGGGTTCTAGCACAGATACGCAGTATTTT. It is translated as CASTQGSSTDTQYF. The chain links TRBV19 to TRBJ2-3, with D possibly TRBD1 on 6 matching bases. Per the germline V gene, CDR1 is LNHDA and CDR2 is SQIVND (reference sequence). This CDR3 comprises 14 residues. The V end was cut by 7 bases, the J end by 0 bases, with 11 bases between.